The TCR beta chain described here comes from a study of T-cell memory formation after mild COVID-19. Using its own MiXCR run on the 5' RACE reads, TCRdb lists one record per CDR3 protein. The table records fewer than 700,000 distinct CDR3 sequences, roughly 18% of them present only once. CDR1 GTSNPN and CDR2 SVGIG come from the germline V gene (reference sequence). The CDR3 is 16 amino acids. The junction had 11 bases not matched to a gene; V was cut back by 3 bases and J by 8 bases. The source is an adult woman who had mild COVID-19 (a few samples of this study predate the infection). Cell type and time point are not known. The chain employs TRBV30 and TRBJ2-1; 12 nucleotides align to TRBD2. Sequenced sample: PBMCs or a T cell subset sorted from them (not recorded which). The chain's CDR3 is CAWSDKLAGGTDEQFF. The DNA for the CDR3 is TGTGCCTGGAGCGATAAACTAGCGGGAGGAACTGATGAGCAGTTCTTC.